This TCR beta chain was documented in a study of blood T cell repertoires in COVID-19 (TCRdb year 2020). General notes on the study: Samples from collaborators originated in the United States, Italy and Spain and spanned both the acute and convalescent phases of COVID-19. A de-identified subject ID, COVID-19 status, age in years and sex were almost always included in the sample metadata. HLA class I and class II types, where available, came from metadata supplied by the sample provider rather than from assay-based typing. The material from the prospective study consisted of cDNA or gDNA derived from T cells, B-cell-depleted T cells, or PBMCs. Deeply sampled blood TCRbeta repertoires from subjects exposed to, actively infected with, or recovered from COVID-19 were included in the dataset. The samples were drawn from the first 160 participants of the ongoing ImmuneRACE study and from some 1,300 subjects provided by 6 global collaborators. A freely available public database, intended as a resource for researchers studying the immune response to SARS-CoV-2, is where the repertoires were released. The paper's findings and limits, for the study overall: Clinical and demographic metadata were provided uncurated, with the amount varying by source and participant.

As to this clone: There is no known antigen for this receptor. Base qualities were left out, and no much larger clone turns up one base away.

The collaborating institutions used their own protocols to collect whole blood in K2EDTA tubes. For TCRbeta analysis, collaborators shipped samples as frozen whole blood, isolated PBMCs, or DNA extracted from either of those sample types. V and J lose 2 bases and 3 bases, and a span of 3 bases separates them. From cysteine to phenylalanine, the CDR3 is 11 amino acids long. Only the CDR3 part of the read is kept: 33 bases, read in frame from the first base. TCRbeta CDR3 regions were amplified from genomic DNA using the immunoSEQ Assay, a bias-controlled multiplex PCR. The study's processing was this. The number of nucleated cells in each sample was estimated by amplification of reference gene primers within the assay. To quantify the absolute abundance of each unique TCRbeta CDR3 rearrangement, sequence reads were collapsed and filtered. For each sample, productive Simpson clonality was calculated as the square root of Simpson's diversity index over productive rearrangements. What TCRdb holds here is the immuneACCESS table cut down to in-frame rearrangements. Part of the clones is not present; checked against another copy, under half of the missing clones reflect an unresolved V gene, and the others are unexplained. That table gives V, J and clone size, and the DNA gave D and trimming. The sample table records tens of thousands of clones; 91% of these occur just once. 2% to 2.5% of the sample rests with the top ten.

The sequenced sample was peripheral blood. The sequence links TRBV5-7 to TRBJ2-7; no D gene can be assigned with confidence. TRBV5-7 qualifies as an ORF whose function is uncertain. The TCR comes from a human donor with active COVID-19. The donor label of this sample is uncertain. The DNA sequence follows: TGTGCCAGCAGCTTCTTCTACGAGCAGTACTTC. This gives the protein CASSFFYEQYF.